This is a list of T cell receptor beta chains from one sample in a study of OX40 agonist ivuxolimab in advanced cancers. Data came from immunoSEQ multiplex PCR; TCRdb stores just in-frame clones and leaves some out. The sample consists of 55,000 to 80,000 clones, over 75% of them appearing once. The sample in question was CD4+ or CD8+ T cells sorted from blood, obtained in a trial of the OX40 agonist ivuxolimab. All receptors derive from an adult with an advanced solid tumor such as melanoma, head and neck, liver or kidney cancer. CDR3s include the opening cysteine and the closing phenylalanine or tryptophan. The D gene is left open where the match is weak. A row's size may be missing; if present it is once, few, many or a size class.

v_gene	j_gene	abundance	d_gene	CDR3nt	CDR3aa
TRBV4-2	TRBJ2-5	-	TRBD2	TGTGCCAGCAGCCAAGATGCTAGCGGGGGGATAGAGACCCAGTACTTC	CASSQDASGGIETQYF
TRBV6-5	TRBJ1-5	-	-	TGTGCCAGCAACCACAGGGGCAATCAGCCCCAGCATTTT	CASNHRGNQPQHF
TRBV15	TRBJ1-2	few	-	TGTGCCACCAGCCGAGAGACAGGCGGGAGTGGCTACACCTTC	CATSRETGGSGYTF
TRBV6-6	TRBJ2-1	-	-	TGTGCCAGCAGTTCCCCTGGGACGGCGAATGAGCAGTTCTTC	CASSSPGTANEQFF
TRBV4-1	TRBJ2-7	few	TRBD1	TGCGCCAGCAGCCAAGGTTATAGGGGGCGGAACGAGCAGTACTTC	CASSQGYRGRNEQYF
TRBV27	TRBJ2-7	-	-	TGTGCCAGCAGTTTATCCGCACAACCCCATTACGAGCAGTACTTC	CASSLSAQPHYEQYF
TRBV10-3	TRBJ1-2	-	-	TGTGCCATCAGTCCCCAATCCTCGGGGAGCGGCTACACCTTC	CAISPQSSGSGYTF
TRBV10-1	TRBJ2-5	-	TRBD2	TGCGCCAGCAGCCACCTCAGACTAGCGGGGGGAGGAGAGACCCAGTACTTC	CASSHLRLAGGGETQYF
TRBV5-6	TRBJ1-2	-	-	TGTGCCAGCAGCAGCTACTCGGGCTACACCTTC	CASSSYSGYTF
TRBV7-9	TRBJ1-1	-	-	TGTGCCAGCAGCCCATCAGCTGGTGGGAACACTGAAGCTTTCTTT	CASSPSAGGNTEAFF
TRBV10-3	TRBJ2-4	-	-	TGTGCCACCTTGAAGGTTCAGTACTTC	CATLKVQYF
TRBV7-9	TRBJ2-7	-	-	TGTGCCAGTAGCTTATCCAGCCACTCCTACGAGCAGTACTTC	CASSLSSHSYEQYF
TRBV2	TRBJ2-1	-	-	TGTGCCAGCTCTAATTGGAATGAGCAGTTCTTC	CASSNWNEQFF
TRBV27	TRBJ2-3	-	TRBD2	TGTGCCAGCACTTCCCCGGGGGGGAACACAGATACGCAGTATTTT	CASTSPGGNTDTQYF
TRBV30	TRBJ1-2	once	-	TGTGCCTGGAAAGAAGGACGGAGACTTTATGGCTACACCTTC	CAWKEGRRLYGYTF
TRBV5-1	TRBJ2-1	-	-	TGCGCCAGCAGCTTGGTCGGGATGGGGTACAATGAGCAGTTCTTC	CASSLVGMGYNEQFF
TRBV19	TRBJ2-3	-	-	TGTGCCAGTAAGGATAGGGGCCCGACCCCAGATACGCAGTATTTT	CASKDRGPTPDTQYF
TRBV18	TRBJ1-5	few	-	TGTGCCAGCTCACCACGAAGCGAGGGCAATCAGCCCCAGCATTTT	CASSPRSEGNQPQHF
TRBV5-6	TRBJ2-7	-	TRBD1	TGTGCCAGCAGCATCTTGGGGACAGGGATTGGCGAGCAGTACTTC	CASSILGTGIGEQYF
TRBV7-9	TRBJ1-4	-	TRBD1	TGTGCCAGCAGCTTAGTGGAGGGGGCGGGAGAAAAACTGTTTTTT	CASSLVEGAGEKLFF
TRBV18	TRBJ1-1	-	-	TGTGCCAGCTCACAAATCCGGGGCGAGGCTTTCTTT	CASSQIRGEAFF
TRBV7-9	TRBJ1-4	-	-	TGTGCCAGCAGCTTCGACCTTGGAACTAATGAAAAACTGTTTTTT	CASSFDLGTNEKLFF
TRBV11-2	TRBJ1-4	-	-	TGTGCCAGCAGCTGGCACGGGGGGCCTCCCGAAAAACTGTTTTTT	CASSWHGGPPEKLFF
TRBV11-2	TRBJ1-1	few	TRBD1	TGTGCCAGCAGCTTGGGGACAGGGGGGTATGGGGTTGAAGCTTTCTTT	CASSLGTGGYGVEAFF
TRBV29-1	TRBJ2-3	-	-	TGCAGCGCTATTCCGAGGGGGGGCGGGGGCACAGATACGCAGTATTTT	CSAIPRGGGGTDTQYF
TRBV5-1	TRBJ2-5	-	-	TGCGCCAGCAGCTCCGACAGGCCTGCGCAAGAGACCCAGTACTTC	CASSSDRPAQETQYF
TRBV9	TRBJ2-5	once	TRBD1	TGTGCCAGCAGCCCCCGGACAGGGGAGGGCCTGGAGACCCAGTACTTC	CASSPRTGEGLETQYF
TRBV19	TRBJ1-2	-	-	TGTGCCAGTTCTCCCCAGGGCCTCTATGGCTACACCTTC	CASSPQGLYGYTF
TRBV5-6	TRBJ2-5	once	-	TGTGCCAGCAGCCCCCGTCTAGAGGGAGGGACCCAGTACTTC	CASSPRLEGGTQYF
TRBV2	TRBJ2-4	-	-	TGTGCCAGCAGCCCCTTCGCCCGGAGGACGCGGGACAAAAACATTCAGTACTTC	CASSPFARRTRDKNIQYF
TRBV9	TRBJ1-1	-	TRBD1	TGTGCCAGCAGCAAAGGGACAGCCCTGGGGGCTTTCTTT	CASSKGTALGAFF
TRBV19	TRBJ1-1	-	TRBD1	TGTGCCAGTAGGATACAGGGGGACACTGAAGCTTTCTTT	CASRIQGDTEAFF
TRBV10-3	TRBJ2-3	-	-	TGTGCCATCAGTGAGGCAGGGGCCCCCCAGACGCAGTATTTT	CAISEAGAPQTQYF